Listed below are T cell receptor beta chains from one sample, sequenced in a study of shared clonotypes between healthy human individuals. Sequencing was performed with immunoSEQ multiplex PCR; in TCRdb, only in-frame clones are kept and a portion is missing. The top ten hold over 1.5% of the sample, which has almost 750,000 clones, 55% to 75% seen once. The sequenced sample was memory CD4+ T cells sorted from blood. These receptor sequences come from a woman aged 25 to 39 in good health. Both conserved end residues are part of each CDR3. The order of the fields is D gene, V gene, J gene, clone size, CDR3 protein, CDR3 DNA. A D gene is named only where the DNA matches it firmly. Expanded clones get a size class; other rows say once, few or many, or leave the size out.

d_call: -; v_call: TRBV14; j_call: TRBJ1-4; clone_size: -; cdr3_aa: CASSPTGGGTTEKLFF; cdr3_nt: TGTGCCAGCAGCCCGACCGGAGGGGGAACCACTGAAAAACTGTTTTTT
d_call: -; v_call: TRBV28; j_call: TRBJ2-3; clone_size: -; cdr3_aa: CASSFSPPPTDTQYF; cdr3_nt: TGTGCCAGCAGTTTCTCACCCCCCCCGACAGATACGCAGTATTTT
d_call: TRBD1; v_call: TRBV5-1; j_call: TRBJ2-7; clone_size: -; cdr3_aa: CASSPWDSSYEQYF; cdr3_nt: TGCGCCAGCAGCCCATGGGACAGTTCCTACGAGCAGTACTTC
d_call: TRBD1; v_call: TRBV28; j_call: TRBJ1-1; clone_size: -; cdr3_aa: CASMGQGGFFAEAFF; cdr3_nt: TGTGCCAGTATGGGACAGGGGGGCTTCTTCGCTGAAGCTTTCTTT
d_call: TRBD2; v_call: TRBV7-2; j_call: TRBJ2-7; clone_size: -; cdr3_aa: CASSDGLVRYEQYF; cdr3_nt: TGTGCCAGCAGCGATGGACTAGTACGCTACGAGCAGTACTTC
d_call: TRBD1; v_call: TRBV27; j_call: TRBJ2-1; clone_size: -; cdr3_aa: CASSYTDRPNEQFF; cdr3_nt: TGTGCCAGCAGTTATACGGACAGGCCAAATGAGCAGTTCTTC
d_call: -; v_call: TRBV18; j_call: TRBJ1-1; clone_size: few; cdr3_aa: CATERARDTEAFF; cdr3_nt: TGTGCCACCGAAAGGGCGAGGGACACTGAAGCTTTCTTT
d_call: -; v_call: TRBV18; j_call: TRBJ1-2; clone_size: -; cdr3_aa: CASSPRRNPGLGGYTF; cdr3_nt: TGTGCCAGCTCACCACGTCGGAATCCAGGGTTGGGTGGCTACACCTTC
d_call: TRBD2; v_call: TRBV7-9; j_call: TRBJ2-7; clone_size: -; cdr3_aa: CASSRGTSGTSELYF; cdr3_nt: TGTGCCAGCAGCCGCGGGACTAGCGGGACGAGCGAGCTGTACTTC
d_call: -; v_call: TRBV7-9; j_call: TRBJ1-1; clone_size: -; cdr3_aa: CASSTGTGNTEAFF; cdr3_nt: TGTGCCAGCAGCACCGGGACGGGGAACACTGAAGCTTTCTTT
d_call: -; v_call: TRBV29-1; j_call: TRBJ2-1; clone_size: few; cdr3_aa: CSVEIVQGVEQFF; cdr3_nt: TGCAGCGTTGAAATTGTACAGGGCGTCGAGCAGTTCTTC
d_call: TRBD1; v_call: TRBV28; j_call: TRBJ2-2; clone_size: once; cdr3_aa: CASEDRVSGELFF; cdr3_nt: TGTGCCAGCGAAGACAGGGTTTCCGGGGAGCTGTTTTTT
d_call: -; v_call: TRBV27; j_call: TRBJ2-1; clone_size: few; cdr3_aa: CASSSLAGRNEQFF; cdr3_nt: TGTGCCAGCAGTTCCTTGGCGGGGCGGAATGAGCAGTTCTTC
d_call: -; v_call: TRBV7-2; j_call: TRBJ2-5; clone_size: -; cdr3_aa: CASSRSEAEETQYF; cdr3_nt: TGTGCCAGCAGCCGGAGTGAGGCAGAAGAGACCCAGTACTTC
d_call: TRBD1; v_call: TRBV2; j_call: TRBJ2-3; clone_size: -; cdr3_aa: CASSDNRGRYTQYF; cdr3_nt: TGTGCCAGCAGTGATAACAGGGGCAGGTATACGCAGTATTTT
d_call: -; v_call: TRBV5-8; j_call: TRBJ2-5; clone_size: -; cdr3_aa: CASSLGTPQETQYF; cdr3_nt: TGTGCCAGCAGCTTGGGGACACCCCAAGAGACCCAGTACTTC
d_call: -; v_call: TRBV7-2; j_call: TRBJ2-3; clone_size: once; cdr3_aa: CASSWPGKGAIDTQYF; cdr3_nt: TGTGCCAGCAGCTGGCCAGGGAAGGGAGCGATAGATACGCAGTATTTT
d_call: -; v_call: TRBV19; j_call: TRBJ2-7; clone_size: -; cdr3_aa: CASSMGPGRKNYEQYF; cdr3_nt: TGTGCCAGTAGTATGGGACCGGGGCGAAAGAATTACGAGCAGTACTTC
d_call: TRBD1; v_call: TRBV7-6; j_call: TRBJ2-7; clone_size: -; cdr3_aa: CASSLGRGLAEQYF; cdr3_nt: TGTGCCAGCAGCTTAGGCAGGGGGCTGGCCGAGCAGTACTTC
d_call: -; v_call: TRBV28; j_call: TRBJ2-1; clone_size: many; cdr3_aa: CASNMVGLRNEQFF; cdr3_nt: TGTGCCAGCAATATGGTGGGCTTAAGAAATGAGCAGTTCTTC
d_call: TRBD2; v_call: TRBV5-1; j_call: TRBJ2-7; clone_size: once; cdr3_aa: CASSLASGGPNEQYF; cdr3_nt: TGCGCCAGCAGCTTGGCCAGCGGGGGGCCCAACGAGCAGTACTTC
d_call: TRBD1; v_call: TRBV2; j_call: TRBJ2-3; clone_size: -; cdr3_aa: CASSEATGFTDTQYF; cdr3_nt: TGTGCCAGCAGTGAAGCGACAGGGTTTACAGATACGCAGTATTTT
d_call: TRBD1; v_call: TRBV6-5; j_call: TRBJ2-5; clone_size: -; cdr3_aa: CASRKGTGGKMTQYF; cdr3_nt: TGTGCCAGCAGAAAAGGGACAGGGGGTAAGATGACCCAGTACTTC
d_call: -; v_call: TRBV6-4; j_call: TRBJ2-1; clone_size: -; cdr3_aa: CASSRTAGSYNEQFF; cdr3_nt: TGTGCCAGCAGTCGGACCGCCGGCTCCTACAATGAGCAGTTCTTC
d_call: TRBD1; v_call: TRBV7-6; j_call: TRBJ2-3; clone_size: -; cdr3_aa: CASSSTGANTDTQYF; cdr3_nt: TGTGCCAGCAGCTCAACAGGGGCTAACACAGATACGCAGTATTTT
d_call: -; v_call: TRBV7-2; j_call: TRBJ1-4; clone_size: -; cdr3_aa: CASSPPGPRATNEKLFF; cdr3_nt: TGTGCCAGCAGCCCTCCGGGACCAAGAGCAACTAATGAAAAACTGTTTTTT
d_call: -; v_call: TRBV20-1; j_call: TRBJ1-1; clone_size: few; cdr3_aa: CSASRAGEAFF; cdr3_nt: TGCAGTGCTAGTAGGGCCGGTGAAGCTTTCTTT
d_call: TRBD2; v_call: TRBV28; j_call: TRBJ2-1; clone_size: -; cdr3_aa: CASSPGLPYNEQFF; cdr3_nt: TGTGCCAGCAGCCCGGGACTACCCTACAATGAGCAGTTCTTC